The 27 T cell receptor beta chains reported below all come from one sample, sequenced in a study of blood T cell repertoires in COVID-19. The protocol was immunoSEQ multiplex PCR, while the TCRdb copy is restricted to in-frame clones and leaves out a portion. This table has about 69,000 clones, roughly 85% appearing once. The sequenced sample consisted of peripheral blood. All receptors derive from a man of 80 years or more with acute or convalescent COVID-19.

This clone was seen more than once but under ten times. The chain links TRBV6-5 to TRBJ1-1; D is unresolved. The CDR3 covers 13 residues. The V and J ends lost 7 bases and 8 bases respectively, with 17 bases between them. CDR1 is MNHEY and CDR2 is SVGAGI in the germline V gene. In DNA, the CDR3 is TGTGCCAGCACCCCACCGGGATTTATAGAAGCTTTCTTT. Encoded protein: CASTPPGFIEAFF.

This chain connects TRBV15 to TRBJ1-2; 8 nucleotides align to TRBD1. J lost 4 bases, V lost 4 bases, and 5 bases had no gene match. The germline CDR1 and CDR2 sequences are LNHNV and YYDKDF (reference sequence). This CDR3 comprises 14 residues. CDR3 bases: TGTGCCACCAGCAAGGACAGGGTAGCCTATGGCTACACCTTC. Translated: CATSKDRVAYGYTF.

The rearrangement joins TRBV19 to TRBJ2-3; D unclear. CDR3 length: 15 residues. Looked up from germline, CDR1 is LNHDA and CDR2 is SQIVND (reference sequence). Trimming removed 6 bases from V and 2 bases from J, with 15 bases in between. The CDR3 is CASSKVTGSTDTQYF. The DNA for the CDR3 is TGTGCCAGTAGCAAGGTGACGGGTTCCACAGATACGCAGTATTTT.

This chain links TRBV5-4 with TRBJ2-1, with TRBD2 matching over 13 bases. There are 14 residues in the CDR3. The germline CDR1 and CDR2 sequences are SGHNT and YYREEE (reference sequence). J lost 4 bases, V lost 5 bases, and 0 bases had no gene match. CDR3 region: CASRLAGGYNEQFF. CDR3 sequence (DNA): TGTGCCAGCAGACTAGCGGGAGGGTACAATGAGCAGTTCTTC.

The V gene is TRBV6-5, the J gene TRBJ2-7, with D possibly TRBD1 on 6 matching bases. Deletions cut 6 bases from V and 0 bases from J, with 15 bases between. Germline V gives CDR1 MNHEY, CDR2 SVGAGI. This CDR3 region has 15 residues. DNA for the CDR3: TGTGCCAGCAGATCCGGGACAACTCACTCCTACGAGCAGTACTTC. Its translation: CASRSGTTHSYEQYF.

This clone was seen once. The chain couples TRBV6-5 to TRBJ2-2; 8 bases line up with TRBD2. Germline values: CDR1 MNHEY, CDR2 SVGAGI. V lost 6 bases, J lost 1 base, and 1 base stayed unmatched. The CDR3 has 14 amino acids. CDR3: CASRGLVNTGELFF. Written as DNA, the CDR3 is TGTGCCAGCAGGGGACTAGTGAACACCGGGGAGCTGTTTTTT.

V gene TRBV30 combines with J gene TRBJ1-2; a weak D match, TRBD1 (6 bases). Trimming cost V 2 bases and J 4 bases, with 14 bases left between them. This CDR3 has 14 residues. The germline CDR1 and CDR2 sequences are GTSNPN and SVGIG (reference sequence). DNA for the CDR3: TGTGCCTGGAGTAACAACCGGGGGGCCTATGGCTACACCTTC. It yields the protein CAWSNNRGAYGYTF.

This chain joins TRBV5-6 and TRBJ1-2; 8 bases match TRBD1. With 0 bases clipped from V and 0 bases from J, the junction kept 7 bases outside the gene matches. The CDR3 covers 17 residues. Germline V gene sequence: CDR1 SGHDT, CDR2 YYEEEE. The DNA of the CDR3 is TGTGCCAGCAGCTTGGGACAGGGGTTCTGGACTAACTATGGCTACACCTTC. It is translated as CASSLGQGFWTNYGYTF.

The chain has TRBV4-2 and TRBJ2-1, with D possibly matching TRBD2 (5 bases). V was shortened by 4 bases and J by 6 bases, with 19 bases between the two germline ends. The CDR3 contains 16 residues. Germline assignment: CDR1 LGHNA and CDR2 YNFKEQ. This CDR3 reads CASSPLLAPLPNEQFF. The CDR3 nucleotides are TGTGCCAGCAGCCCCCTCCTAGCCCCCCTCCCCAATGAGCAGTTCTTC.

CDR3 loop: CASSHLLSREDGNTEAFF. DNA for the CDR3: TGCGCCAGCAGCCACCTCCTGAGCAGGGAGGACGGGAACACTGAAGCTTTCTTT. This chain joins TRBV4-1 and TRBJ1-1; perhaps TRBD1 as D (5 bases). Trimming took off 3 bases at V and 1 base at J, with 21 bases between the two ends. The CDR3 covers 18 residues. CDR1 is MGHRA, CDR2 YSYEKL, per germline.

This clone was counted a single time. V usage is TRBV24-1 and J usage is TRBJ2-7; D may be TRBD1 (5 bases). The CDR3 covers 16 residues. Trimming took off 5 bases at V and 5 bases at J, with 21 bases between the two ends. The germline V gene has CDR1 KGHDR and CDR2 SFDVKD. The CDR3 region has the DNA TGTGCCACCAGTGCAGCCCCAGGGAATTCACTCCACGAGCAGTACTTC. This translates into CATSAAPGNSLHEQYF.

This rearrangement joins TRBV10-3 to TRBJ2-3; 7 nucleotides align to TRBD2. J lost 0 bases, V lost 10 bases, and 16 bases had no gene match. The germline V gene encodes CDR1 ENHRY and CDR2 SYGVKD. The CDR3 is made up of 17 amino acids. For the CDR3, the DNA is TGTGCCACCGGCGGGGCGACTAGCAAGGTCAGCACAGATACGCAGTATTTT. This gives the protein CATGGATSKVSTDTQYF.

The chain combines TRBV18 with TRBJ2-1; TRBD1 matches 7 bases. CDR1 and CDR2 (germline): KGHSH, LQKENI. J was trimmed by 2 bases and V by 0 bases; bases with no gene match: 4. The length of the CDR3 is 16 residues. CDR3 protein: CASSPPDRTAYNEQFF. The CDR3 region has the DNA TGTGCCAGCTCACCACCGGACAGGACTGCCTACAATGAGCAGTTCTTC.

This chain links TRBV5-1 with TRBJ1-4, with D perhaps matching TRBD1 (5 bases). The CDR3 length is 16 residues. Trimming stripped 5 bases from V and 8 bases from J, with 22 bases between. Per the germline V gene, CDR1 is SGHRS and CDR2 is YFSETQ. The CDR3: CASSLGPQGGNEKLFF. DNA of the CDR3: TGCGCCAGCAGTTTAGGCCCGCAGGGAGGTAACGAAAAACTGTTTTTT.

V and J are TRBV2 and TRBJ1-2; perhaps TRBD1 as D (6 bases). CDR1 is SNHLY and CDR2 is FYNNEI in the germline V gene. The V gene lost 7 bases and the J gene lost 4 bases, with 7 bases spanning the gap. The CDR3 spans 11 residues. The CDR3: CASTRGYGYTF. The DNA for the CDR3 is TGTGCCAGCACCAGGGGCTATGGCTACACCTTC.

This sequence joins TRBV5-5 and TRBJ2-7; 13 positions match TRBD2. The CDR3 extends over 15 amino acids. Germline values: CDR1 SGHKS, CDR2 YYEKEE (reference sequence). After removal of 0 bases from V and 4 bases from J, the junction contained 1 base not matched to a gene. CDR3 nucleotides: TGTGCCAGCAGCTTGGTACTAGCGGGAGGGTACGAGCAGTACTTC. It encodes CASSLVLAGGYEQYF.

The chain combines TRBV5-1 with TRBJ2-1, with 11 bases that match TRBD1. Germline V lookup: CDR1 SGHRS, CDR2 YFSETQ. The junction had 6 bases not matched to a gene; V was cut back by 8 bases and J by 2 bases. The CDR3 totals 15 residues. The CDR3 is CASLPGQGAYNEQFF. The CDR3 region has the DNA TGCGCCAGTCTGCCGGGACAGGGGGCCTACAATGAGCAGTTCTTC.

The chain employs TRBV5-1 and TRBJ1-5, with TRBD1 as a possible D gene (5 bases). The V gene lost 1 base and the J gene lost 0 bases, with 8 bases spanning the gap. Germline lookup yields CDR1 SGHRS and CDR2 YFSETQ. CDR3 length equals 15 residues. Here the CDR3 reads CASSLNGGSNQPQHF. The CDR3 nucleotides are TGCGCCAGCAGCTTGAACGGGGGTAGCAATCAGCCCCAGCATTTT.

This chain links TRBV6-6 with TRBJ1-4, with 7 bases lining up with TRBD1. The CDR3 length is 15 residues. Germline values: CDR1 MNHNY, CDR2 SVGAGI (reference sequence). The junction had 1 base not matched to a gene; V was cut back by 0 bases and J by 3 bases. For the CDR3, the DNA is TGTGCCAGCAGTTACTCACAGGGGTCTAATGAAAAACTGTTTTTT. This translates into CASSYSQGSNEKLFF.

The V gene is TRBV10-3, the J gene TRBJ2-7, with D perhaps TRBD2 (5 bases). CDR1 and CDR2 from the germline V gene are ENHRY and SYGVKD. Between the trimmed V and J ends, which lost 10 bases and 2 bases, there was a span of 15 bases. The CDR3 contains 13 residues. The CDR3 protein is CANPVGAAYEQYF. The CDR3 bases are TGTGCCAACCCCGTGGGAGCGGCCTACGAGCAGTACTTC.

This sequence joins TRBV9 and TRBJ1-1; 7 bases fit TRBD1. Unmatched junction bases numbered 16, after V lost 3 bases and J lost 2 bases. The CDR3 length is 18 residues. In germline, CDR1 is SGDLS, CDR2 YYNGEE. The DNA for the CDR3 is TGTGCCAGCAGCGGAGAGACGGAGGGGGCGAGCCTAAACACTGAAGCTTTCTTT. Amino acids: CASSGETEGASLNTEAFF. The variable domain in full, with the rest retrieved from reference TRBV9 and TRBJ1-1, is DSGVTQTPKHLITATGQRVTLRCSPRSGDLSVYWYQQSLDQGLQFLIQYYNGEERAKGNILERFSAQQFPDLHSELNLSSLELGDSALYFCASSGETEGASLNTEAFFGQGTRLTVV.

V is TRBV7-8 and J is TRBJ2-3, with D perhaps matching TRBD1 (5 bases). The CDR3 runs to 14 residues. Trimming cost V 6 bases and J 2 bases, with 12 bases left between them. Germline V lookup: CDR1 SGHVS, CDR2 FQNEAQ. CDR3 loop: CASRWGGSTDTQYF. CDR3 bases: TGTGCCAGCAGGTGGGGCGGTTCCACAGATACGCAGTATTTT.

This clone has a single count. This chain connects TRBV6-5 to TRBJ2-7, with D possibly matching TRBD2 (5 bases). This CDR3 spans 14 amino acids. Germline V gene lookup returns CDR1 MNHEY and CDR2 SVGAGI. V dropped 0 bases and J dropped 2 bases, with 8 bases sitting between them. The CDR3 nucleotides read TGTGCCAGCAGTTACTCTCTAGCTACCTACGAGCAGTACTTC. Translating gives CASSYSLATYEQYF.

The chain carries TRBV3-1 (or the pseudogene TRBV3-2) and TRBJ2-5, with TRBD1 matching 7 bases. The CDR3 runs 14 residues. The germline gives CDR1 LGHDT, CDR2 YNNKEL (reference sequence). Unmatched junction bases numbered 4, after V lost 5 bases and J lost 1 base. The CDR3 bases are TGTGCCAGCAGCTTCGGGACAGCCCAAGAGACCCAGTACTTC. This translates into CASSFGTAQETQYF.

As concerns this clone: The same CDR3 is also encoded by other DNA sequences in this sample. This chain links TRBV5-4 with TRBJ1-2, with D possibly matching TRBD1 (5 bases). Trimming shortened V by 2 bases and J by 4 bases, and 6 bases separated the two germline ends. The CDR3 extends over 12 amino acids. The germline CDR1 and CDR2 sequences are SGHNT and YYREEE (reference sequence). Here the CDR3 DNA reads TGTGCCAGCAGCTTAGACAGCTATGGCTACACCTTC. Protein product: CASSLDSYGYTF.

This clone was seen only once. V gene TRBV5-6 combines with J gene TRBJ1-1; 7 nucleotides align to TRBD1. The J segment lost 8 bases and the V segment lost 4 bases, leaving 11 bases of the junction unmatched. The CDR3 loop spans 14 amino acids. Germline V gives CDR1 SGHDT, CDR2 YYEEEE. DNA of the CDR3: TGTGCCAGCAGCAGAACAGGGGCCGGGACGGAAGCTTTCTTT. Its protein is CASSRTGAGTEAFF.

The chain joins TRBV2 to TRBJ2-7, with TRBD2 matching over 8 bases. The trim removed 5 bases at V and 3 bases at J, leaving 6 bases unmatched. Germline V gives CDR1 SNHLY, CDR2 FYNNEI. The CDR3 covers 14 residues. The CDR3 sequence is CASSTLAGYYEQYF. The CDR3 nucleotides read TGTGCCAGCAGTACTCTAGCGGGTTACTACGAGCAGTACTTC.